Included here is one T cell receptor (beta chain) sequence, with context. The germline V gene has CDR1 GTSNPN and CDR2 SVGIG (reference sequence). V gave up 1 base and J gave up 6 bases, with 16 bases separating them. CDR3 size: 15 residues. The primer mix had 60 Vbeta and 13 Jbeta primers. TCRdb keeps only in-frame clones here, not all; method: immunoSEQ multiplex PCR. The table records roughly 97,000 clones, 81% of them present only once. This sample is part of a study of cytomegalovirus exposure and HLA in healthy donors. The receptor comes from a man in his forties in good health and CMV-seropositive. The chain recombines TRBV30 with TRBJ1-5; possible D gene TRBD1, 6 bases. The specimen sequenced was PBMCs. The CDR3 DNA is TGTGCCTGGAGTGAGACAGGTTCCGTAGGTCAGCCCCAGCATTTT. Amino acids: CAWSETGSVGQPQHF. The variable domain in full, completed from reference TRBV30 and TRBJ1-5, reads SQTIHQWPATLVQPVGSPLSLECTVEGTSNPNLYWYRQAAGRGLQLLFYSVGIGQISSEVPQNLSASRPQDRQFILSSKKLLLSDSGFYLCAWSETGSVGQPQHFGDGTRLSIL.